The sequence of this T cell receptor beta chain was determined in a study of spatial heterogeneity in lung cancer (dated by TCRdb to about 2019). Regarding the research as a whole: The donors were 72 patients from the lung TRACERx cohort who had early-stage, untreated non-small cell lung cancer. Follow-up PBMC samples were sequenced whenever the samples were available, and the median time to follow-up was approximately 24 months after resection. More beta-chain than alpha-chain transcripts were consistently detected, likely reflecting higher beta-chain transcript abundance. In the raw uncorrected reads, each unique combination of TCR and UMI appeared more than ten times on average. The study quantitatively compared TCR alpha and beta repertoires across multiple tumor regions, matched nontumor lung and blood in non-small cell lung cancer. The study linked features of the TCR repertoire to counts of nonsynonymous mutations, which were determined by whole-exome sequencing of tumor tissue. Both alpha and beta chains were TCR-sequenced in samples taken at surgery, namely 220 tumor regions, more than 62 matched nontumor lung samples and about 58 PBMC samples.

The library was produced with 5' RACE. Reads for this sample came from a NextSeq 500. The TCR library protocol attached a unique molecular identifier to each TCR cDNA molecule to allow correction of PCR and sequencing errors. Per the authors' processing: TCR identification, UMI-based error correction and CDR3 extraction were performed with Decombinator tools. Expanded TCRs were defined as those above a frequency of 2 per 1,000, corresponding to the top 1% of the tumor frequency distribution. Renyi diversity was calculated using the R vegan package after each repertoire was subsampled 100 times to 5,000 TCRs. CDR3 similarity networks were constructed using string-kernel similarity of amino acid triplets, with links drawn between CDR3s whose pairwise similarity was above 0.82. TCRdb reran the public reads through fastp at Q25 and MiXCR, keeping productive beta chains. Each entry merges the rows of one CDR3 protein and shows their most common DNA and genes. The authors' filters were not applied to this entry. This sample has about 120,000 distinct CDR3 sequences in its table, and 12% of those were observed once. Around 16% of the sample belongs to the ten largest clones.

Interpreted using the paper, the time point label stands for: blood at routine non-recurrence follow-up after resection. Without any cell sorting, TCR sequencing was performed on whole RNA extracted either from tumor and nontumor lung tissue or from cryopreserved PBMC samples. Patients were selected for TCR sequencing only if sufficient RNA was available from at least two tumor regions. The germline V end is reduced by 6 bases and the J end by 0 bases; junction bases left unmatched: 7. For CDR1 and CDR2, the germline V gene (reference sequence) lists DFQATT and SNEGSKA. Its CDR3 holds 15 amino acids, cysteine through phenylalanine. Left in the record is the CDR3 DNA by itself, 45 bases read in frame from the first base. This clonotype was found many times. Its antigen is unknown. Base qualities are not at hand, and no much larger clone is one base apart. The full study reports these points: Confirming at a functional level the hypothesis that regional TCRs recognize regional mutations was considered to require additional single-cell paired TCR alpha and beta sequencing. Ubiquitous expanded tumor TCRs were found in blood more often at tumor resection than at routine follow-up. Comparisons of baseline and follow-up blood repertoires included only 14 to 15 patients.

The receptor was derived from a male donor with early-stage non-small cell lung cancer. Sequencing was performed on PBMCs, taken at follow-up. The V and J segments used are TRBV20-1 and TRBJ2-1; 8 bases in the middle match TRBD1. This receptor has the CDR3 CSALGGQASYNEQFF. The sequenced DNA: TGCAGTGCCTTGGGGGGACAGGCCTCCTACAATGAGCAGTTCTTC.